The entry that follows covers one T cell receptor beta chain sequence. This clonotype was seen many times. Its binding antigen is unknown. The record has no base qualities; no much larger clone is one base away. The data were taken from a study of blood T cells in healthy people across ages (dated by TCRdb to 2014 to 2015). Study-wide context: In model experiments, template switching captured about one uniquely barcoded TCR beta cDNA molecule for every two T cells. Two additional independent replicas of 1 million unique cDNA reads from the same blood draw were analyzed for two donors (one aged 18 to 30 and one aged 80 or older). To avoid experimental bias, donors of different ages were distributed randomly across sequencing lanes. Four age groups were formed from the donors: young (average 16 years), middle-aged (more than 35), aged (62) and long-lived (less than 85). The study measured age-related changes in TCR beta repertoire diversity using deep sequencing normalized with unique cDNA molecular identifiers. The investigation overall reported the following: As age increased, observed TCR beta diversity per million T cells dropped in a roughly linear way, and a significant reduction was already evident by age 40. Estimates of total diversity based on one million sequenced T cells were regarded as lower bounds and as underestimates. Since profiling was done on bulk unsorted PBMCs, naive and antigen-experienced compartments could not be conclusively compared. Because the CMV infection status of the donors was unknown, age-related changes in expanded clonotypes may potentially have been confounded. Compared with the aged group, the long-lived group had more naive CD4+ T cells, fewer expanded clones and increased TCR diversity, a pattern suggesting age selection. Observed TCR beta diversity correlated strongly with the percentage of naive T cells measured by flow cytometry.

Inclusive of the bounding cysteine and phenylalanine, the CDR3 is 12 residues long. Just CDR3 DNA is preserved here, 36 bases in frame from base 1. The CDR1 and CDR2 encoded by the germline V gene are MNHNS and SASEGT. Trimming at the junction amounts to 2 bases on V and 8 bases on J, and the germline ends lie 8 bases apart. The approximately 39 donors, aged 6 to 90 years, were systemically healthy Caucasian individuals from Russia. Ten milliliters of peripheral blood were drawn from each donor into EDTA-treated Vacutainer tubes. Ficoll-Paque density-gradient centrifugation was used to isolate PBMCs, with at least 7 million per sample. Trizol reagent was used to extract total RNA from the PBMCs, yielding at least 5 micrograms per sample. For every donor, an aliquot of PBMCs went through flow cytometry to measure the percentages of naive CD45RAhigh/CD27high T cells. The library was obtained by 5' RACE. Instrument used: Illumina HiSeq 2500. The second PCR ran for roughly 7 to 11 cycles and used a J-beta primer mix along with a sample-barcoded 5' primer. A template-switch 5' adaptor carrying 12 random nucleotides introduced a unique molecular identifier onto each TCR beta cDNA molecule. Each sample yielded at least 2.5 million CDR3-containing paired-end reads. All of the RNA was converted into first-strand cDNA using the Mint cDNA synthesis kit, with a TRBC-specific oligonucleotide serving as the primer. Following uracil-DNA glycosylase treatment, a first 18-cycle PCR with universal primers M1SS and BC2_uni_R was performed on all cDNA. Per the authors' processing: For normalization, 1 million high-quality reads were randomly selected from each sample, with every read carrying a distinct molecular identifier. Instead of being binned into consensus sequences, reads with shared molecular identifiers were discarded. MiTCR, with a Q25 quality threshold and the strictest error-elimination algorithm, was used for CDR3 identification, clonotype clustering and error correction. A nonparametric unseen species model using Euler transformation provided a lower-bound estimate of total TCR beta diversity. TCRdb itself trimmed the public reads at Q25 with fastp, ran MiXCR and retained productive beta chains. Merged by CDR3 protein, the rows form single entries marked with the most common genes and DNA. TCRdb's processing, not the study's, gives the V and J calls here. A total of over 550,000 distinct CDR3 sequences appear in this sample, roughly 31% of them only once. Of the sample, 15% to 17% falls within the top ten clones.

Input material: blood. The chain joins TRBV6-1 to TRBJ2-3; the D segment cannot be called with confidence. This receptor was taken from a woman aged 80 or older in good health. The CDR3 reads CASSEFRSTQYF. The DNA reads TGTGCCAGCAGTGAATTTAGAAGTACGCAGTATTTT.